A selection of T cell receptor beta chains follows, all from one sample in a study of regulatory T cells in long-lasting Graves disease. TCRdb reprocessed the multiplex PCR reads via MiXCR and lists one record per CDR3 protein. The repertoire holds around 480,000 distinct CDR3 sequences, about 15% seen once, with 25% in the top ten. This sample also belongs to another study, concerning T cells in Graves' hyperthyroidism and ophthalmopathy.

Sequences were derived from peripheral blood mononuclear cells (PBMCs), sampled at new diagnosis, from a patient treated with antithyroid drugs. Every receptor here comes from a woman aged 40-60 years with Graves disease. The CDR3 runs from the conserved cysteine through the conserved F or W. D genes are given only for firm matches. Some rows mark clone size as missing; the rest say once, few, many or name a class of expanded clone.

v_gene	abundance	d_gene	j_gene	CDR3aa	CDR3nt
TRBV15	few	-	TRBJ2-3	CATSRERGLTDTQYF	TGTGCCACCAGCAGAGAACGGGGGCTCACAGATACGCAGTATTTT
TRBV27	-	TRBD2	TRBJ2-3	CASTHRTSGSTDTQYF	TGTGCCAGCACTCATAGGACTAGCGGTAGCACAGATACGCAGTATTTT
TRBV10-3	many	-	TRBJ1-4	CAISVGGSREHLFF	TGTGCCATCAGTGTAGGGGGATCCCGAGAACATCTGTTTTTT
TRBV5-6	-	-	TRBJ1-3	CASSLAGGFGNTIYF	TGTGCCAGCAGCTTGGCCGGCGGTTTTGGAAACACCATATATTTT
TRBV13	many	TRBD2	TRBJ2-3	CASSSKRGTFTDTQYF	TGTGCCAGCAGCTCGAAGCGGGGGACTTTCACAGATACGCAGTATTTT
TRBV28	many	-	TRBJ1-1	CASSPQGNTEAFF	TGTGCCAGCAGTCCACAGGGGAACACTGAAGCTTTCTTT
TRBV5-1	-	-	TRBJ1-1	CASSLQGKAFF	TGCGCCAGCAGCTTGCAGGGAAAGGCTTTCTTT
TRBV27	many	-	TRBJ1-1	CASTPGPSNTEAFF	TGTGCCAGCACCCCGGGACCTTCGAACACTGAAGCTTTCTTT
TRBV18	many	-	TRBJ1-6	CASSPPMAQDNSPLHF	TGTGCCAGCTCACCACCGATGGCCCAAGATAATTCACCCCTCCACTTT
TRBV30	many	-	TRBJ2-1	CAWSPGAGIYNEQFF	TGTGCCTGGAGTCCCGGGGCAGGGATTTACAATGAGCAGTTCTTC
TRBV5-1	few	TRBD1	TRBJ2-5	CASSLLSQGRETQYF	TGCGCCAGCAGCCTTTTATCACAGGGGCGGGAGACCCAGTACTTC
TRBV30	few	-	TRBJ1-5	CAWSGGPNQPQHF	TGTGCCTGGAGTGGGGGACCCAATCAGCCCCAGCATTTT
TRBV18	many	-	TRBJ1-1	CASSPGQLNTEAFF	TGTGCCAGCAGCCCCGGCCAGCTGAACACTGAAGCTTTCTTT
TRBV12-3/TRBV12-4	many	-	TRBJ2-6	CASSLALAISGANVLTF	TGTGCCAGCAGTTTAGCGCTGGCTATCTCTGGGGCCAACGTCCTGACTTTC
TRBV3-1	-	-	TRBJ2-1	CASSQVTGNNEQFF	TGTGCCAGCAGCCAAGTAACAGGGAACAATGAGCAGTTCTTC
TRBV6-1	few	TRBD2	TRBJ2-5	CASQNLAGGIQETQYF	TGTGCCAGTCAAAATTTAGCGGGGGGCATCCAAGAGACCCAGTACTTC
TRBV5-1	many	-	TRBJ1-6	CASSQEANHYNSPLHF	TGCGCCAGCAGCCAAGAGGCGAACCACTATAATTCACCCCTCCACTTT
TRBV19	-	-	TRBJ1-5	CASSSGQPQHF	TGTGCCAGTAGTTCGGGCCAGCCCCAGCATTTT